This TCR beta chain was sequenced in a study of T cell changes during pregnancy in multiple sclerosis. Per the germline V gene, CDR1 is SNHLY and CDR2 is FYNNEI. With 8 bases clipped from V and 7 bases from J, the junction kept 13 bases outside the gene matches. The CDR3 contains 14 residues. Repertoires were generated with immunoSEQ multiplex PCR, while TCRdb's copy carries only in-frame clones and drops some. Here the sample spans about 57,000 clones, about 90% being singletons. This receptor was identified in a female donor with multiple sclerosis, enrolled in a pregnancy study. The V call is TRBV2, the J call TRBJ1-2; 7 nucleotides align to TRBD1. Specimen: CD4+ T cells from peripheral blood mononuclear cells, collected in the second trimester of pregnancy. The CDR3 reads CASVNGASGGGYTF. The CDR3 nucleotides read TGTGCCAGCGTCAACGGGGCCTCAGGGGGTGGCTACACCTTC.